A selection of T cell receptor beta chains follows, all from one sample in a study of blood T cell repertoires in COVID-19. TCRdb's copy holds only in-frame clones and misses some; the assay was immunoSEQ multiplex PCR. The sample holds 270,000 or so clones, 75% to 95% seen once. The material sequenced was PBMCs or T cells enriched from blood (not recorded which). The receptors stem from a man aged 40-49 years who had been exposed to COVID-19. The CDR3 runs from the conserved cysteine through the conserved F or W. The D gene is left open where the match is weak. Clone size appears in some rows only: once, few, many, or a class for an expanded clone.

D	size	V	J	DNA	CDR3
TRBD1	.	TRBV4-3	TRBJ1-5	TGCGCCAGCAGCCAAGAGACAGGGCTAAGACAGCCCCAGCATTTT	CASSQETGLRQPQHF
TRBD1	.	TRBV13	TRBJ2-6	TGTGCCAGCAGCTCAGCGCAGGGGGCGTCGGGGGCCAACGTCCTGACTTTC	CASSSAQGASGANVLTF
.	.	TRBV6-4	TRBJ2-1	TGTGCCAGCAGTGAAGGTTTAGGGCAGGGAAGGGATGAGCAGTTCTTC	CASSEGLGQGRDEQFF
TRBD1	few	TRBV10-2	TRBJ2-7	TGCGCCAGCAGTAACAGGGGGACGTACGAGCAGTACTTC	CASSNRGTYEQYF
TRBD2	.	TRBV5-5	TRBJ2-7	TGTGCCAGCAGCTTGGCCCCAGCGGGGTACTACGAGCAGTACTTC	CASSLAPAGYYEQYF
TRBD1	.	TRBV5-1	TRBJ2-7	TGCGCCAGCAGCGCCTTGACAGGGGGCCGGGCCTACGAGCAGTACTTC	CASSALTGGRAYEQYF
TRBD1	.	TRBV11-3	TRBJ1-2	TGTGCCAGCAGCCCCCGACAGGGGGCACATGGCTACACCTTC	CASSPRQGAHGYTF
TRBD1	.	TRBV5-4	TRBJ1-2	TGTGCCAGCACCAAGAATTGGGGACAGGACTACTATGGCTACACCTTC	CASTKNWGQDYYGYTF
.	once	TRBV6-5	TRBJ1-5	TGTGCCAGCAGCACTTACAATCAGCCCCAGCATTTT	CASSTYNQPQHF
TRBD1	.	TRBV5-5	TRBJ2-7	TGTGCCAGCAGCTGGGGACAGGTGGAAGGTTACGAGCAGTACTTC	CASSWGQVEGYEQYF
.	.	TRBV27	TRBJ2-2	TGTGCCAGCAGTTTTGAGGGGAACACCGGGGAGCTGTTTTTT	CASSFEGNTGELFF
.	few	TRBV7-9	TRBJ2-1	TGTGCCAGCAGAGGCGGGATCAGCGATGAGCAGTTCTTC	CASRGGISDEQFF
.	.	TRBV5-6	TRBJ1-2	TGTGCCAGCAGCCCTCGACCGGGGAATAGCTATGGCTACACCTTC	CASSPRPGNSYGYTF
TRBD2	.	TRBV7-2	TRBJ2-7	TGTGCCAGCAGCCCCGGGACTAGCGGCTACGAGCAGTACTTC	CASSPGTSGYEQYF
.	.	TRBV27	TRBJ1-5	TGTGCCAGCAGTTTAGGGGGGTATAGCAATCAGCCCCAGCATTTT	CASSLGGYSNQPQHF
.	.	TRBV6-4	TRBJ2-7	TGTGCCAGCAGAACAGCCGGGACACGCCTGGGGGAGCAGTACTTC	CASRTAGTRLGEQYF